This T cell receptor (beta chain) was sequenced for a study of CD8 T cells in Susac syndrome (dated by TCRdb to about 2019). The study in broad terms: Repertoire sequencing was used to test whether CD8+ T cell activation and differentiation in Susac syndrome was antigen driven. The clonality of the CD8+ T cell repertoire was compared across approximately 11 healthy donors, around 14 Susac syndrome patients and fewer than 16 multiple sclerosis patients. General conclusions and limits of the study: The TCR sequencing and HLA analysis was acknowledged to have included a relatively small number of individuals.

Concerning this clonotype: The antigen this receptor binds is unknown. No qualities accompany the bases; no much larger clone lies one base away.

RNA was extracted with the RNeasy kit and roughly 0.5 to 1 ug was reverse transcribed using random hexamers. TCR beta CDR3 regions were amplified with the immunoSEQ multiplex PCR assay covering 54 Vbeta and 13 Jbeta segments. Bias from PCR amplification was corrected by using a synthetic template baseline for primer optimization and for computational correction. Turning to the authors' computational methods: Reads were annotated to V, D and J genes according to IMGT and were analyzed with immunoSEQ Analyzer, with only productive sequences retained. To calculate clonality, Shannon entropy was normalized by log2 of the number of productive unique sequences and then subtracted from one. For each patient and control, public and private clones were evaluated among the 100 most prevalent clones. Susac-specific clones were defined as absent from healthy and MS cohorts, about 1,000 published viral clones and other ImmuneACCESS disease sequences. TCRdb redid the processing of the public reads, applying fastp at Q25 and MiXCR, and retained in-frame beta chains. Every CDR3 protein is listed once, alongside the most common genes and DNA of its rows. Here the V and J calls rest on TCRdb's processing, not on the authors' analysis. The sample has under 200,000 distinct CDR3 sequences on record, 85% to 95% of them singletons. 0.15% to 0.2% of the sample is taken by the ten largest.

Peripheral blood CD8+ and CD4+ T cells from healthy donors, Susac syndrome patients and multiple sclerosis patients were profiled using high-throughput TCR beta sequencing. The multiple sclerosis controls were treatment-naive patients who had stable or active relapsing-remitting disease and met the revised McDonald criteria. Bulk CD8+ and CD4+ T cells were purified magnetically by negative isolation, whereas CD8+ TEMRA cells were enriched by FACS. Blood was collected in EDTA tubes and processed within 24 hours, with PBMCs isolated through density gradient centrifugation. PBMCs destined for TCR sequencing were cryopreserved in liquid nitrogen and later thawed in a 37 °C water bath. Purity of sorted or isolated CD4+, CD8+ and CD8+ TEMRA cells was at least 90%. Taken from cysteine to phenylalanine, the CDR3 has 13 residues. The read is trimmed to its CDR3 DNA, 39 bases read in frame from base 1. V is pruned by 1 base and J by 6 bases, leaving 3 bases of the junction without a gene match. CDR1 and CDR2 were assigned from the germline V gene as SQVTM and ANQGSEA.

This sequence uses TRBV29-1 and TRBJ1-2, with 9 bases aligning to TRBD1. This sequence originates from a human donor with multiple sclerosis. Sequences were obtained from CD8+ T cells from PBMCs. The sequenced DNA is TGCAGCGTTGAAGGCCGGACAGGGGATGGCTACACCTTC. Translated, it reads CSVEGRTGDGYTF.